These T cell receptor beta chains were read from a single sample in a study of blood T cell repertoires in COVID-19. The assay was immunoSEQ multiplex PCR, and TCRdb's table has in-frame clones only and misses some. The sample includes about 180,000 clones, over 80% of them seen just once. Source material: peripheral blood. Receptor source: a woman in her 40s with COVID-19, enrolled during active disease. CDR3s include the opening cysteine and the closing phenylalanine or tryptophan. The D gene is left open where the match is weak. The listing skips clone size in some rows; elsewhere it reads once, few, many or a size class.

V gene	clone size	J gene	D gene	CDR3 protein	CDR3 DNA
TRBV29-1	-	TRBJ1-1	TRBD1	CSVYPPDRGARAEAFF	TGCAGCGTTTATCCCCCGGACAGGGGGGCTCGGGCTGAAGCTTTCTTT
TRBV24-1	-	TRBJ2-2	TRBD1	CATSEWDRGELFF	TGTGCCACCAGTGAATGGGACAGGGGTGAGCTGTTTTTT
TRBV28	-	TRBJ1-1	-	CASSLINRVNTEAFF	TGTGCCAGCAGTTTGATTAACAGGGTGAACACTGAAGCTTTCTTT
TRBV18	-	TRBJ1-1	-	CASSPQGTEAFF	TGTGCCAGCTCACCTCAGGGGACTGAAGCTTTCTTT
TRBV19	once	TRBJ2-1	TRBD1	CASSMGQPYNEQFF	TGTGCCAGTAGTATGGGACAGCCCTACAATGAGCAGTTCTTC
TRBV27	-	TRBJ1-6	-	CASSAGGLSSPLHF	TGTGCCAGCAGTGCCGGGGGACTTAGCTCACCCCTCCACTTT
TRBV13	-	TRBJ2-3	TRBD2	CASSLGLGAQYF	TGTGCCAGCAGCCTGGGACTAGGGGCGCAGTATTTT
TRBV6-6	-	TRBJ1-1	-	CASSLQAEAFF	TGTGCCAGCAGTTTACAGGCTGAAGCTTTCTTT
TRBV7-3	-	TRBJ2-6	-	CASSPLASSGANVLTF	TGTGCCAGCAGTCCCCTAGCAAGCTCTGGGGCCAACGTCCTGACTTTC
TRBV5-1	once	TRBJ1-6	TRBD1	CASSSPWTGAHF	TGCGCCAGCAGCTCCCCTTGGACAGGGGCCCACTTT
TRBV3-1/TRBV3-2	-	TRBJ2-3	TRBD1	CASSLRTGSADTQYF	TGTGCCAGCAGCCTACGGACAGGTTCGGCAGATACGCAGTATTTT
TRBV15	-	TRBJ1-5	-	CATSRDPRQEGNQPQHF	TGTGCCACCAGCAGGGACCCCCGACAGGAAGGCAATCAGCCCCAGCATTTT
TRBV6-2/TRBV6-3	-	TRBJ1-2	TRBD1	CASSRDRGQIYGYTF	TGTGCCAGCAGCCGGGACAGGGGGCAGATCTATGGCTACACCTTC
TRBV3-1/TRBV3-2	-	TRBJ2-2	TRBD2	CASSQDELAGIAGELFF	TGTGCCAGCAGCCAAGATGAACTAGCGGGAATCGCCGGGGAGCTGTTTTTT
TRBV24-1	-	TRBJ1-2	TRBD1	CATSDTLGQGSSRYTF	TGTGCCACCAGTGATACCCTGGGACAGGGATCATCTCGCTACACCTTC
TRBV7-2	-	TRBJ1-2	-	CASSLQGSAYGYTF	TGTGCCAGCAGCTTACAGGGTTCCGCCTATGGCTACACCTTC
TRBV19	-	TRBJ2-1	TRBD1	CASRDRGYNEQFF	TGTGCCAGCCGGGACAGGGGGTATAATGAGCAGTTCTTC
TRBV6-1	-	TRBJ1-4	-	CASSEAGREGKLFF	TGTGCCAGCAGTGAAGCGGGCAGGGAGGGAAAACTGTTTTTT
TRBV5-4	-	TRBJ1-4	-	CASSLDRDIYEKLFF	TGTGCCAGCAGCTTGGATCGGGACATATATGAAAAACTGTTTTTT
TRBV4-1	-	TRBJ2-4	-	CASSQDMGSNIQYF	TGCGCCAGCAGCCAAGATATGGGTAGCAACATTCAGTACTTC
TRBV5-1	-	TRBJ1-6	TRBD1	CASPDGQAQGPLHF	TGCGCCAGCCCCGATGGACAGGCGCAGGGACCCCTCCACTTT
TRBV7-2	-	TRBJ2-3	TRBD1	CASSSRQGSTDTQYF	TGTGCCAGCAGCTCACGACAGGGAAGCACAGATACGCAGTATTTT
TRBV3-1/TRBV3-2	-	TRBJ2-7	-	CASEDSGYEQYF	TGTGCCAGCGAGGATAGCGGCTACGAGCAGTACTTC
TRBV5-8	few	TRBJ1-3	TRBD1	CASSLDRGPGNTIYF	TGTGCCAGCAGCTTGGACAGGGGGCCTGGAAACACCATATATTTT
TRBV5-1	-	TRBJ2-1	TRBD2	CASSSVTSGTSGFNEQFF	TGCGCCAGCAGCTCCGTTACATCCGGGACTAGCGGGTTCAATGAGCAGTTCTTC